A selection of T cell receptor beta chains follows, all from one sample in a study of blood T cells in healthy people across ages. TCRdb processed the 5' RACE reads anew with MiXCR; each CDR3 protein has one entry. The table has 700,000 to 850,000 distinct CDR3 sequences, approximately 35% seen once. Input material: blood. The receptors shown here come from a man aged 18-30 years in good health. The CDR3 runs from the conserved cysteine through the conserved F or W. The D gene is left open where the match is weak. The size entry is marked missing in some rows and otherwise reads once, few, many or a size class.

v_call	j_call	cdr3_length	clone_size	d_call	cdr3_nt	cdr3_aa
TRBV12-3/TRBV12-4	TRBJ1-2	14	few	TRBD1	TGTGCCAGCAGTTTTCAGGGGGCTAACTATGGCTACACCTTC	CASSFQGANYGYTF
TRBV5-1	TRBJ1-5	15	NA	TRBD1	TGCGCCAACAGCTCCGGGACAGATGACAATCAGCCCCAGCATTTT	CANSSGTDDNQPQHF
TRBV10-3	TRBJ2-7	14	NA	TRBD2	TGTGCCGGATCCGGGGGGGGTTCCTACAATGAGCAGTACTTC	CAGSGGGSYNEQYF
TRBV20-1	TRBJ2-3	15	NA	TRBD2	TGCAGTGCTAGATGGATTGGCGGGGGGATGGATACGCAGTATTTT	CSARWIGGGMDTQYF
TRBV20-1	TRBJ2-2	15	NA	TRBD2	TGCAGTGCTAGCGGGACTAGCGGGGGAACCGGGGAGCTGTTTTTT	CSASGTSGGTGELFF
TRBV9	TRBJ2-1	15	few	TRBD2	TGTGCCAGCACCCCGACTAGCCTGGGGAACGTTGAGCAGTTCTTC	CASTPTSLGNVEQFF
TRBV6-5	TRBJ2-1	13	NA	TRBD2	TGTGCCAGCAGTACGACTGGCGGGAGTTACCAGTTCTTC	CASSTTGGSYQFF
TRBV25-1	TRBJ2-7	15	NA	TRBD2	TGTGCCAGCAGGAAAGACAGCGGGGGGTACAATGAGCAGTACTTC	CASRKDSGGYNEQYF
TRBV7-2	TRBJ2-1	16	NA	NA	TGTGCCAGCAGCTACACAGGGAGGGGCGCCTACAATGAGCAGTTCTTC	CASSYTGRGAYNEQFF
TRBV12-3/TRBV12-4	TRBJ2-1	16	few	TRBD2	TGTGCCAGCAGTCCGACTAGCGGGGGGACCGACAATGAGCAGTTCTTC	CASSPTSGGTDNEQFF
TRBV18	TRBJ1-1	14	NA	NA	TGTGCCAGCTCACTAACAACAGTGAACACTGAAGCTTTCTTT	CASSLTTVNTEAFF
TRBV20-1	TRBJ1-1	13	NA	NA	TGCAGTGCTAGAGAGGGGCTGGTTTTTGAAGCTTTCTTT	CSAREGLVFEAFF
TRBV12-3/TRBV12-4	TRBJ2-3	15	NA	NA	TGTGCCAGCAGTTTAAGGGCGGTGCGCGCAGATACGCAGTATTTT	CASSLRAVRADTQYF
TRBV20-1	TRBJ1-2	16	NA	NA	TGCAGTGCTAGAACCATGGAGACCCCAGGTTCAGTTGGCTACACCTTC	CSARTMETPGSVGYTF
TRBV6-4	TRBJ2-1	13	NA	NA	TGTGCCAGCAGTGACCTGGATAGGGATGAGCAGTTCTTC	CASSDLDRDEQFF
TRBV25-1	TRBJ2-7	14	NA	NA	TGTGCCAGCAGTACTAAGGAGCGCTTTTACGAGCAGTACTTC	CASSTKERFYEQYF
TRBV6-6	TRBJ2-2	16	NA	NA	TGTGCCAGCAGTTACCCGGAGCGAGAGAACACCGGGGAGCTGTTTTTT	CASSYPERENTGELFF
TRBV27	TRBJ1-4	15	NA	TRBD1	TGTGCCAGCAGTTTATCTTGGGGACAGGGGGAAAAACTGTTTTTT	CASSLSWGQGEKLFF
TRBV7-2	TRBJ1-3	14	NA	NA	TGTGCCAGCAGCCCAGGGTTCTCTGGAAACACCATATATTTT	CASSPGFSGNTIYF
TRBV12-3/TRBV12-4	TRBJ2-7	12	many	NA	TGTGCCAGCAGTTTGGTTGCCTACGAGCAGTACTTC	CASSLVAYEQYF
TRBV7-9	TRBJ2-1	14	NA	TRBD2	TGTGCCAGCAGGACTAGCGGGGGGTCCAATGAGCAGTTCTTC	CASRTSGGSNEQFF
TRBV5-1	TRBJ2-5	15	many	NA	TGCGCCAGCAGCTTGGTTTCTAGCAGCCAAGAGACCCAGTACTTC	CASSLVSSSQETQYF
TRBV7-3	TRBJ2-1	14	NA	NA	TGTGCCAGCAGTCCACCGGGGGAGATGAATGAGCAGTTCTTC	CASSPPGEMNEQFF
TRBV18	TRBJ2-3	15	few	NA	TGTGCCAGCTCACCCCAGGGTTCTGTAAAAGATACGCAGTATTTT	CASSPQGSVKDTQYF
TRBV4-3	TRBJ2-2	16	NA	TRBD2	TGCGCCAGCAGCCATCTAGCGGGGGACCACATCGGGGAGCTGTTTTTT	CASSHLAGDHIGELFF
TRBV7-9	TRBJ1-6	14	few	NA	TGTGCCAGCAGCTCAATTGGGGGTAATTCACCCCTCCACTTT	CASSSIGGNSPLHF
TRBV20-1	TRBJ2-1	13	NA	TRBD1	TGCAGTGCTCCGGACAGGGGCGTGAGTGAGCAGTTCTTC	CSAPDRGVSEQFF
TRBV12-3/TRBV12-4	TRBJ1-6	15	NA	NA	TGTGCCAGCAGTTCCCCACAGGGTGGTAATTCACCCCCCCACTTT	CASSSPQGGNSPPHF
TRBV11-2	TRBJ2-1	11	many	NA	TGTGCCAGCAGCTTTTTCGGGGAGCAGTTCTTC	CASSFFGEQFF
TRBV6-2/TRBV6-3	TRBJ1-6	15	NA	NA	TGTGCCAGCAGTTACTCGAGGGGCTCAGGATCACCCCTCCACTTT	CASSYSRGSGSPLHF
TRBV6-5	TRBJ2-1	13	NA	NA	TGTGCCAGCAGTTACGGGACAAAAGAGACCCAGTTCTTC	CASSYGTKETQFF
TRBV4-1	TRBJ1-1	18	few	TRBD1	TGCGCCAGCAGCCCACTGTGGACAGGGGGGGTCGCGGACACTGAAGCTTTCTTT	CASSPLWTGGVADTEAFF
TRBV7-2	TRBJ1-1	16	few	TRBD1	TGTGCCAGCAGCTTAGAACAGGGGGAACTGGGCACTGAAGCTTTCTTT	CASSLEQGELGTEAFF
TRBV20-1	TRBJ1-2	15	NA	NA	TGCAGTGCTAGTAAGGGCAGGGTAACTAACTATGGCTACACCTTC	CSASKGRVTNYGYTF
TRBV6-2/TRBV6-3	TRBJ2-5	14	NA	NA	TGTGCCAGCAGCCGACCCGCCCTCTGGGAGACCCAGTACTTC	CASSRPALWETQYF
TRBV20-1	TRBJ2-5	15	many	TRBD2	TGCAGTGCCCTCTGGCGGGGGGTTATCCAAGAGACCCAGTACTTC	CSALWRGVIQETQYF
TRBV7-2	TRBJ2-3	16	NA	NA	TGTGCCAGCAGCTTAGCCGGGACCCTTGGGGCAGATACGCAGTATTTT	CASSLAGTLGADTQYF
TRBV15	TRBJ1-2	14	few	NA	TGTGCCACCAGCAGGGGCAACGAATACTATGGCTACACCTTC	CATSRGNEYYGYTF
TRBV5-1	TRBJ2-7	12	NA	NA	TGCACCAGCAGCTTGAAAGTAGGTGAGCAGTACTTC	CTSSLKVGEQYF
TRBV4-3	TRBJ2-1	16	NA	NA	TGCGCCAGCAGCCAAGCCCGTACTGGCCGAGAGTATGAGCAGTTCTTC	CASSQARTGREYEQFF
TRBV6-5	TRBJ2-4	17	NA	TRBD2	TGTGCCAGCAGTTACTGGGCGGTAGGCGCGGGGGGCGATGAGCAGTACTTC	CASSYWAVGAGGDEQYF
TRBV9	TRBJ2-1	14	NA	NA	TGTGCCAGCAGCGTAGATATCAGATCCAATGAGCAGTTCTTC	CASSVDIRSNEQFF
TRBV4-3	TRBJ1-5	14	NA	NA	TGCGCCAGCAGCCACCGAAGAGGGGGTCAGCCCCAGCATTTT	CASSHRRGGQPQHF
TRBV4-3	TRBJ2-6	18	few	NA	TGCGCCAGCAGCCAAGCCGGGGTAACTCCTTCTGGGGCCAACGTCCTGACTTTC	CASSQAGVTPSGANVLTF
TRBV5-1	TRBJ2-7	16	NA	TRBD2	TGCGCCAGCAGCTTAACCCAAGCGGGGGGTAACTACGAGCAGTACTTC	CASSLTQAGGNYEQYF
TRBV5-1	TRBJ1-1	15	few	NA	TGCGCCAGCAGCTTGGCCGGAGCTTTGGGCACTGAAGCTTTCTTT	CASSLAGALGTEAFF
TRBV9	TRBJ2-3	14	few	NA	TGTGCCAGCAGTATCAATCCGCGCACAGATACGCAGTATTTT	CASSINPRTDTQYF
TRBV11-1	TRBJ2-7	15	NA	NA	TGTGCCAGCAGCCCTATAGGCGGGAAGGCCTACGAGCAGTACTTC	CASSPIGGKAYEQYF
TRBV5-1	TRBJ2-7	14	NA	NA	TGCGCCAGCAGGGAAGGGACGGGCCCCTACGAGCAGTACTTC	CASREGTGPYEQYF
TRBV5-1	TRBJ1-1	15	few	NA	TGCGCCAGCAGAATACGCCAGGGCGAGGACACTGAAGCTTTCTTT	CASRIRQGEDTEAFF
TRBV2	TRBJ2-7	15	once	NA	TGTGCCAGTCGCTCCCTTACAGGCACCTACAATGAGCAGTACTTC	CASRSLTGTYNEQYF
TRBV20-1	TRBJ2-1	11	NA	NA	TGCAGTGCTAGAGATCCGATAGAGCAGTTCTTC	CSARDPIEQFF
TRBV14	TRBJ2-3	15	few	NA	TGTGCCAGCAGCTTAGGGGAGAGGGGCACAGATACGCAGTATTTT	CASSLGERGTDTQYF
TRBV4-3	TRBJ2-4	15	NA	TRBD2	TGCGCCAGCAGCCAAGAGCGCGGGAGTATTTACATTCAGTACTTC	CASSQERGSIYIQYF
TRBV25-1	TRBJ1-2	16	NA	TRBD1	TGTGCCAGCAGTGCTAACCCGCCGGAACAGGGGTATGGCTACACCTTC	CASSANPPEQGYGYTF